The 16 T cell receptor beta chains reported below all come from one sample, sequenced in a study of T cells in Graves' hyperthyroidism and ophthalmopathy. TCR beta CDR3 regions were amplified from RNA. HTBI primers were the set used in a first-round RT-PCR of the TCR CDR3. Each CDR3 protein is one row after TCRdb ran MiXCR on the multiplex PCR reads. The sample has 560,000 or so distinct CDR3 sequences; about 43% are singletons. The sequenced sample consisted of peripheral blood or thyroid tissue (not recorded which). All receptors come from a woman aged 18-29 years with Graves' hyperthyroidism.

The rearrangement joins TRBV19 to TRBJ1-4, with D perhaps matching TRBD1 (5 bases). The CDR3 length is 12 residues. Germline V gene lookup returns CDR1 LNHDA and CDR2 SQIVND (reference sequence). Trimming cost V 2 bases and J 7 bases, with 5 bases left between them. Written as DNA, the CDR3 is TGTGCCAGTAGTATAAGGGGTGAAAAACTGTTTTTT. Translation: CASSIRGEKLFF.

The chain combines TRBV20-1 with TRBJ2-5; 7 nucleotides agree with TRBD1. With V trimmed by 4 bases and J by 2 bases, 4 bases remained unmatched. The CDR3 covers 13 residues. The germline gives CDR1 DFQATT, CDR2 SNEGSKA (reference sequence). The CDR3 nucleotides read TGCAGTGCTACCGGGACAGCACAAGAGACCCAGTACTTC. Its translation: CSATGTAQETQYF.

The chain has TRBV20-1 and TRBJ1-5; TRBD1 matches at 8 bases. Germline trimming cut 4 bases from V and 8 bases from J; bases unmatched to any gene: 4. The length of the CDR3 is 12 residues. The V gene's germline CDR1 is DFQATT and CDR2 SNEGSKA (reference sequence). This chain's CDR3 is CSAITGGEPQHF. In DNA, the CDR3 is TGCAGTGCTATTACAGGGGGAGAGCCCCAGCATTTT.

This clonotype has only a few counts. V and J are TRBV20-1 and TRBJ1-2, with TRBD1 matching 7 bases. CDR1 is DFQATT, CDR2 SNEGSKA, per germline (reference sequence). The CDR3 has 11 residues. After removal of 5 bases from V and 7 bases from J, the junction contained 4 bases not matched to a gene. The CDR3 reads CSASRGVGYTF. The CDR3 region has the DNA TGCAGTGCTTCCAGGGGGGTTGGCTACACCTTC.

V and J are TRBV15 and TRBJ2-2; 9 nucleotides align to TRBD1. Germline-derived CDR1 and CDR2 are LNHNV and YYDKDF (reference sequence). The trim removed 3 bases at V and 0 bases at J, leaving 11 bases unmatched. This CDR3 is built from 19 residues. CDR3 nucleotides: TGTGCCACCAGCAGTGACAGGGGGGCCACCTATCCGAACACCGGGGAGCTGTTTTTT. Translated, it gives CATSSDRGATYPNTGELFF.

This clonotype has just one count. This may be a read error, as it is one base from a much larger clone. No conserved phenylalanine or tryptophan is present at the end of the CDR3, so a read error is the likely explanation. The DNA is omitted, as the CDR3 cannot be located on it reliably, and the CDR3 follows TCRdb's listing. This sequence joins TRBV15 and TRBJ1-1; the table's D call, TRBD1, has no DNA check behind it. Germline CDR1 and CDR2: LNHNV and YYDKDF (reference sequence). The CDR3 region is 15 residues in length, termini included. The CDR3 here is CATSREPGQGAQAFV.

This clonotype was observed a handful of times. The J gene is TRBJ2-7, the V gene TRBV7-2; TRBD2 agrees at 9 bases. The CDR3 loop spans 14 amino acids. Looked up from germline, CDR1 is SGHTA and CDR2 is FQGNSA. The V and J ends lost 3 bases and 7 bases, in that order; junction bases with no gene match: 7. The CDR3 region has the DNA TGTGCCAGCAGCTTTAATAGCGGGAGTTGGGAGCAGTACTTC. Translating it yields CASSFNSGSWEQYF.

The CDR3 nucleotides are TGTGCCACCAGTGAGGGTCCGGGAGGAGCTTTCTTT. It is translated as CATSEGPGGAFF. The genes are TRBV24-1 and TRBJ1-1; D is ambiguous. V lost 4 bases, J lost 10 bases, and 12 bases lay in between. The germline CDR1 and CDR2 sequences are KGHDR and SFDVKD. The CDR3 runs 12 residues.

The chain has TRBV7-2 and TRBJ2-5, with 9 bases identical to TRBD1. With V trimmed by 5 bases and J by 4 bases, 8 bases remained unmatched. This CDR3 is built from 15 residues. Germline V gene lookup returns CDR1 SGHTA and CDR2 FQGNSA. The CDR3 DNA sequence: TGTGCCAGCAGCCAGACCGGGACAGGGCGAGAGACCCAGTACTTC. It yields the protein CASSQTGTGRETQYF.

J is TRBJ1-2 and V is TRBV5-4, with D maybe TRBD1 (5 bases). This CDR3 is 14 amino acids long. V was cut by 4 bases and J by 7 bases, with 17 bases left in between. The V gene's germline CDR1 is SGHNT and CDR2 YYREEE (reference sequence). The CDR3 DNA reads as TGTGCCAGCAGCCCAGAGGGACCGCGGGGTGGCTACACCTTC. Its protein product is CASSPEGPRGGYTF. The full variable domain, with the rest looked up from reference TRBV5-4 and TRBJ1-2, is ETGVTQSPTHLIKTRGQQVTLRCSSQSGHNTVSWYQQALGQGPQFIFQYYREEENGRGNFPPRFSGLQFPNYSSELNVNALELDDSALYLCASSPEGPRGGYTFGSGTRLTVV.

This clonotype was detected once. It may be a read error: a sequence one base away is much more abundant. The CDR3 does not close with the conserved phenylalanine or tryptophan, likely indicating a read error. The gene calls are TRBV2 and TRBJ2-7, with 9 bases that match TRBD2. Germline V gene data show CDR1 as SNHLY and CDR2 as FYNNEI. J gave up 2 bases and V 6 bases, and 2 bases lay outside the gene matches. The CDR3 has 13 residues. The CDR3 nucleotides are TGTGCCAGCAGCCTAGCGGGACCCTACGAGCAGTACTTG. Translated, it gives CASSLAGPYEQYL.

This clonotype was recorded at least ten times. V gene TRBV24-1 combines with J gene TRBJ2-5; D may be TRBD2 (6 bases). The V end lost 5 bases, the J end lost 1 base, and 10 bases lay between the germline ends. CDR3 length: 14 residues. Germline V lookup: CDR1 KGHDR, CDR2 SFDVKD. CDR3 DNA sequence: TGTGCCACCAGTGCCCCGGGACTCCAAGAGACCCAGTACTTC. Translated: CATSAPGLQETQYF.

The V and J genes are TRBV7-2 and TRBJ2-3; 8 bases match TRBD1. The germline CDR1 and CDR2 sequences are SGHTA and FQGNSA. The length of the CDR3 is 13 residues. Trimming removed 7 bases from V and 5 bases from J; junction bases left unmatched: 5. This chain's CDR3 is CASIPGGGDTQYF. In nucleotides, the CDR3 is TGTGCCAGCATCCCAGGGGGCGGAGATACGCAGTATTTT.

This chain's CDR3 is CAISESPLGNTIYF. The CDR3 DNA reads as TGTGCCATCAGTGAGTCCCCATTGGGAAACACCATATATTTT. The chain combines TRBV10-3 with TRBJ1-3; D uncertain. The CDR3 is 14 amino acids. Looked up from germline, CDR1 is ENHRY and CDR2 is SYGVKD. V lost 0 bases to trimming and J lost 4 bases, with 7 bases between them.

The chain links TRBV7-2 to TRBJ2-7; perhaps TRBD2 as D (6 bases). This CDR3 is 14 amino acids long. V shed 8 bases and J shed 3 bases, with 17 bases lying between them. Germline CDR1 SGHTA, CDR2 FQGNSA. The CDR3 here is CASSPGGTDYEQYF. The DNA of the CDR3 is TGTGCCAGCTCACCCGGCGGGACGGACTACGAGCAGTACTTC.

Comment on this clonotype: At one end the junction does not follow the germline gene, possibly because of a read error. This chain connects TRBV7-9 to TRBJ1-4; D might be TRBD1 (5 bases). The germline CDR1 and CDR2 sequences are SEHNR and FQNEAQ (reference sequence). The CDR3 extends over 13 amino acids. The CDR3 here is CAGSFDRDEKLFF. The DNA for the CDR3 is TGTGCCGGCAGCTTTGACCGGGACGAAAAACTGTTTTTT.